The 21 T cell receptor beta chains given below trace back to one sample, sequenced in a study of T-cell reconstitution after alpha-beta-depleted transplantation in children. Construction of the TCRbeta library involved unique molecular identifiers. TCRdb reprocessed the PCR reads via MiXCR and lists one record per CDR3 protein. This table has a few hundred thousand distinct CDR3 sequences, approximately 13% appearing once. The input for sequencing was PBMCs, mostly from graft donor cells, taken 360 days after TCRalphabeta/CD19-depleted stem cell transplant. The source of these receptors is a male patient younger than 18 who had a stem cell transplant for acute myeloid leukemia, so the T cells may come from the graft donor.

The chain joins TRBV3-1 to TRBJ1-4; possibly TRBD1 for D (5 bases). Germline-derived CDR1 and CDR2 are LGHDT and YNNKEL (reference sequence). The CDR3 loop spans 14 amino acids. The V gene lost 1 base and the J gene lost 8 bases, with 11 bases spanning the gap. DNA for the CDR3: TGTGCCAGCAGCCAAGGACGCAGGGCGGAAAAACTGTTTTTT. Encoded protein: CASSQGRRAEKLFF.

V gene TRBV6-2 or TRBV6-3 combines with J gene TRBJ2-1, with 7 bases identical to TRBD1. This CDR3 has 12 amino acids. V shed 6 bases, J shed 7 bases, and the junction held 3 bases outside the gene matches. Germline CDR1 MNHEY, CDR2 SVGEGT. CDR3 DNA sequence: TGTGCCAGCAGCACGACAGGGAATGAGCAGTTCTTC. It translates to CASSTTGNEQFF.

This clonotype was seen many times. The V and J genes are TRBV28 and TRBJ1-1; 7 bases map to TRBD1. J was trimmed by 1 base and V by 8 bases; bases with no gene match: 7. The CDR3 runs 14 residues. CDR1 and CDR2 (germline): MDHEN, SYDVKM. The CDR3 sequence is CASQPRDRNTEAFF. The CDR3, as DNA: TGTGCCAGCCAGCCCCGGGACAGGAACACTGAAGCTTTCTTT.

The rearrangement links TRBV20-1 to TRBJ2-1; maybe TRBD2 (6 bases). This CDR3 region has 14 residues. Trimming removed 1 base at V and 4 bases at J, with 11 bases between. CDR1 is DFQATT, CDR2 SNEGSKA, per germline (reference sequence). The CDR3 bases are TGCAGTGCTAGAGGAGGGACTCCATACAATGAGCAGTTCTTC. Translating gives CSARGGTPYNEQFF.

This clonotype appeared many times. This chain uses TRBV9 with TRBJ2-7, with 8 bases identical to TRBD1. This CDR3 spans 16 amino acids. J was trimmed by 6 bases and V by 0 bases; bases with no gene match: 11. The germline CDR1 and CDR2 sequences are SGDLS and YYNGEE. Here the CDR3 reads CASSVDPTGVKGEQYF. The CDR3 DNA reads as TGTGCCAGCAGCGTAGACCCGACAGGGGTAAAGGGCGAGCAGTACTTC.

Many counts were recorded for this clonotype. The chain carries TRBV11-1 and TRBJ2-1; 13 bases are a match to TRBD2. Germline-derived CDR1 and CDR2 are SGHAT and FQDESV (reference sequence). The junction had 14 bases not matched to a gene; V was cut back by 5 bases and J by 7 bases. This CDR3 region has 18 residues. CDR3 sequence reads: CASSAYRVGLAGVNEQFF. CDR3 nucleotides: TGTGCCAGCAGCGCTTACAGGGTAGGACTAGCGGGAGTTAATGAGCAGTTCTTC.

At least ten counts were recorded for this clonotype. The genes are TRBV14 and TRBJ2-1; D is possibly TRBD2 (6 bases). This CDR3 contains 13 residues. V was pared by 0 bases and J by 13 bases, with 13 bases between. Per the germline V gene, CDR1 is SGHDN and CDR2 is FVKESK. CDR3 DNA sequence: TGTGCCAGCAGCCAAGAACCGGGACTTAGACAGTTCTTC. Translation: CASSQEPGLRQFF.

This clonotype was picked up a small number of times. The rearrangement joins TRBV21-1 to TRBJ1-6. TRBV21-1 is a pseudogene. The CDR3 consists of 20 residues. The CDR3 spells CASSKLRIKLWRLANSPLHF. The CDR3, as DNA: TGTGCCAGCAGCAAATTGCGAATAAAGTTGTGGCGACTGGCGAATTCACCCCTCCACTTT.

There are a few counts of this clonotype. The chain has TRBV2 and TRBJ2-3; D is uncertain. Per the germline V gene, CDR1 is SNHLY and CDR2 is FYNNEI. The germline V and J ends were trimmed by 4 bases and 9 bases, with 23 bases remaining between them. The CDR3 covers 16 residues. CDR3 DNA: TGTGCCAGCAGTGCCTGGTGGAATGGACGAATAATCACGCAGTATTTT. This codes for CASSAWWNGRIITQYF.

This chain links TRBV9 with TRBJ2-3; D remains unclear. Germline values: CDR1 SGDLS, CDR2 YYNGEE. The CDR3 covers 17 residues. V was shortened by 2 bases and J by 2 bases, with 18 bases between the two germline ends. The CDR3 DNA reads TGTGCCAGCAGCGTTGCCCCAGCCACGGGTTCCACAGATACGCAGTATTTT. It translates to CASSVAPATGSTDTQYF.

This clonotype was detected a few times. This chain joins TRBV5-5 and TRBJ2-7; 7 nucleotides agree with TRBD1. Germline V gene lookup returns CDR1 SGHKS and CDR2 YYEKEE (reference sequence). This CDR3 is built from 15 residues. After removal of 2 bases from V and 0 bases from J, the junction contained 5 bases not matched to a gene. The CDR3 region is CASSLQGIHSYEQYF. CDR3 sequence (DNA): TGTGCCAGCAGCTTACAGGGGATCCACTCCTACGAGCAGTACTTC.

The rearrangement joins TRBV5-1 to TRBJ2-7, with D perhaps TRBD2 (5 bases). V lost 1 base and J lost 0, with 26 bases in between. The CDR3 extends over 20 amino acids. Germline V gene data show CDR1 as SGHRS and CDR2 as YFSETQ. The CDR3 protein is CASSLKGPLFGDSSSYEQYF. The CDR3 bases are TGCGCCAGCAGCTTGAAGGGCCCACTCTTCGGGGATAGCAGCTCCTACGAGCAGTACTTC.

V and J are TRBV15 and TRBJ2-7; 12 positions agree with TRBD2. The germline gives CDR1 LNHNV, CDR2 YYDKDF (reference sequence). The J segment lost 7 bases and the V segment lost 2 bases, leaving 6 bases of the junction unmatched. The CDR3 totals 15 residues. The DNA of the CDR3 is TGTGCCACCAGCAGACTAGCGGGAGGGCCCAGGGAGCAGTACTTC. It yields the protein CATSRLAGGPREQYF. The full variable domain, in which reference TRBV15 and TRBJ2-7 provide the parts outside the CDR3, is DAMVIQNPRYQVTQFGKPVTLSCSQTLNHNVMYWYQQKSSQAPKLLFHYYDKDFNNEADTPDNFQSRRPNTSFCFLDIRSPGLGDTAMYLCATSRLAGGPREQYFGPGTRLTVT.

This clonotype was recorded many times. The V and J genes are TRBV9 and TRBJ2-5; 11 bases are a match to TRBD2. Germline loops: CDR1 SGDLS, CDR2 YYNGEE. The CDR3 runs to 15 residues. With V trimmed by 0 bases and J by 3 bases, 1 base remained unmatched. CDR3 residues: CASSVAGLAEETQYF. In DNA, the CDR3 is TGTGCCAGCAGCGTAGCGGGACTAGCGGAAGAGACCCAGTACTTC.

The V and J genes are TRBV20-1 and TRBJ2-5; no clear D. The length of the CDR3 is 12 residues. V dropped 1 base and J dropped 2 bases, with 5 bases sitting between them. In germline, CDR1 is DFQATT, CDR2 SNEGSKA (reference sequence). This CDR3 is CSARVGQETQYF. The CDR3 coding sequence is TGCAGTGCTAGAGTTGGGCAAGAGACCCAGTACTTC.

The V call is TRBV28, the J call TRBJ2-3; 12 bases fit TRBD2. The CDR3 spans 15 residues. Germline CDR1 is MDHEN and CDR2 is SYDVKM. V was pared by 5 bases and J by 5 bases, with 5 bases of the junction left unmatched. The CDR3 DNA follows: TGTGCCAGCAGTATGTCGGGACTAGCGGGAGATACGCAGTATTTT. Translated: CASSMSGLAGDTQYF.

This clonotype has only a few counts. This chain joins TRBV7-2 and TRBJ2-7, with D unresolved. CDR1 and CDR2 from the germline V gene are SGHTA and FQGNSA. This CDR3 spans 14 amino acids. With 1 base removed from V and 5 bases from J, the gap between germline ends came to 12 bases. The chain's CDR3 is CASSLVKQVHEQYF. CDR3 sequence (DNA): TGTGCCAGCAGCTTAGTCAAACAAGTCCACGAGCAGTACTTC.

This clonotype was seen ten or more times. The chain links TRBV29-1 to TRBJ2-3; D tentatively fits TRBD1 or TRBD2 (5 bases each). The CDR3 spans 13 residues. V was trimmed by 5 bases and J by 8 bases, leaving 17 bases between them. The V gene's germline CDR1 is SQVTM and CDR2 ANQGSEA. The CDR3 region is CSVQLGERFTQYF. As DNA, the CDR3 is TGCAGCGTTCAGCTGGGGGAACGGTTTACGCAGTATTTT.

There are a few counts of this clonotype. The chain couples TRBV9 to TRBJ1-1; 8 bases line up with TRBD1. Germline-derived CDR1 and CDR2 are SGDLS and YYNGEE. The CDR3 runs 14 residues. V was pared by 3 bases and J by 6 bases, with 7 bases of the junction left unmatched. CDR3 coding DNA: TGTGCCAGCAGCGCCGATACCAGGGGGCCTGAAGCTTTCTTT. Amino acids: CASSADTRGPEAFF.

This clonotype was detected only a few times. This chain joins TRBV27 and TRBJ2-3; 7 bases are a match to TRBD1. The V segment lost 5 bases and the J segment 1 base; nucleotides outside the gene matches: 6. The germline gives CDR1 MNHEY, CDR2 SMNVEV (reference sequence). The CDR3 spans 15 residues. CDR3 in amino acids: CASSQGETRTDTQYF. CDR3 coding DNA: TGTGCCAGCAGTCAGGGGGAAACACGCACAGATACGCAGTATTTT.

This clonotype was found a few times. The chain uses TRBV27 and TRBJ2-7; TRBD2 is a possible D gene (5 bases). V dropped 7 bases and J dropped 3 bases, with 13 bases sitting between them. The CDR3 is made up of 13 amino acids. Germline lookup yields CDR1 MNHEY and CDR2 SMNVEV (reference sequence). CDR3 region: CASTGLNFYEQYF. For the CDR3, the DNA is TGTGCCAGCACCGGACTGAACTTCTACGAGCAGTACTTC.